This T cell receptor beta chain was documented in a study of T cells in Graves' hyperthyroidism and ophthalmopathy. RNA transcripts were the template for amplifying TCR beta CDR3 regions. Initially, a first-round RT-PCR of the TCR CDR3 employed the HTBI primer set. TCRdb reprocessed the multiplex PCR reads with MiXCR, giving one entry per CDR3 protein. The table includes hundreds of thousands of distinct CDR3 sequences, 15% to 20% detected once. CDR1 SGHTA and CDR2 FQGNSA come from the germline V gene. The CDR3 sequence is 16 residues long. The V gene end was trimmed by 2 bases and the J gene end by 8 bases; junction bases not matched to a gene: 12. This clonotype was counted many times.

The clonotype was recovered from a woman in her twenties or thirties with Graves' hyperthyroidism. The specimen was blood. This sequence joins TRBV7-2 and TRBJ2-4; 7 nucleotides match TRBD1. DNA for the CDR3: TGTGCCAGCAGCTTACAGTACACAGAGGGGGCTGACATTCAGTACTTC. This codes for CASSLQYTEGADIQYF. Full variable domain (missing parts from reference TRBV7-2 and TRBJ2-4): GAGVSQSPSNKVTEKGKDVELRCDPISGHTALYWYRQSLGQGLEFLIYFQGNSAPDKSGLPSDRFSAERTGGSVSTLTIQRTQQEDSAVYLCASSLQYTEGADIQYFGAGTRLSVL.